These T cell receptor beta chains were read from a single sample in a study of blood T cell repertoires in COVID-19. The assay was immunoSEQ multiplex PCR, and TCRdb's table has in-frame clones only and misses some. The repertoire holds tens of thousands of clones, with less than 85% as singletons. The sequenced sample was peripheral blood. These receptor sequences come from a human donor in a cohort sampled during active COVID-19. Both conserved end residues are part of each CDR3. Fields, in order: V gene, J gene, D gene, clone size, CDR3 protein, CDR3 DNA. A D gene is named only where the DNA matches it firmly. Clone size, where shown, is once, few, many, or a class for clones that have expanded.

>TRBV13|TRBJ1-2|.|once
CASSLAGGPIKNGYTF
TGTGCCAGCAGCTTAGCGGGGGGCCCCATAAAAAATGGCTACACCTTC
>TRBV5-1|TRBJ2-2|TRBD1|.
CASSLAPGQGFTGELFF
TGCGCCAGCAGCTTGGCGCCGGGACAGGGGTTCACCGGGGAGCTGTTTTTT
>TRBV6-2/TRBV6-3|TRBJ2-3|.|few
CASSYDSVITDTQYF
TGTGCCAGCAGTTACGATTCGGTTATCACAGATACGCAGTATTTT
>TRBV5-1|TRBJ2-3|.|few
CASSSSPLPSAGTDTQYF
TGCGCCAGCAGCTCGTCCCCCCTTCCTAGCGCCGGCACAGATACGCAGTATTTT
>TRBV28|TRBJ2-3|.|.
CASSFQSRDTQYF
TGTGCCAGCAGTTTCCAGTCCCGAGATACGCAGTATTTT
>TRBV5-1|TRBJ1-2|TRBD1|.
CASSLARPTGQGVNYGYTF
TGCGCCAGCAGCTTGGCTCGGCCCACAGGACAGGGCGTTAACTATGGCTACACCTTC
>TRBV7-9|TRBJ1-5|TRBD1|.
CASMSTGGQGRRAQHF
TGTGCCAGCATGTCGACCGGAGGACAGGGGCGACGGGCCCAGCATTTT
>TRBV5-1|TRBJ2-5|TRBD2|.
CASYQAGARGETQYF
TGCGCCAGCTACCAAGCGGGGGCCAGGGGAGAGACCCAGTACTTC
>TRBV14|TRBJ2-1|TRBD2|.
CASSQVKSWPGLAETDEQFF
TGTGCCAGCAGCCAAGTTAAGAGTTGGCCGGGACTAGCCGAAACGGATGAGCAGTTCTTC
>TRBV7-9|TRBJ1-1|TRBD1|.
CASSRTGNTEAFF
TGTGCCAGCAGCCGGACAGGGAACACTGAAGCTTTCTTT
>TRBV19|TRBJ2-3|TRBD2|.
CASGRSTSTDTQYF
TGTGCCAGCGGGAGGTCCACTAGCACAGATACGCAGTATTTT
>TRBV3-1/TRBV3-2|TRBJ1-1|.|.
CASARTDGNTEAFF
TGTGCCAGCGCCCGGACAGACGGAAACACTGAAGCTTTCTTT
>TRBV4-1|TRBJ2-1|.|.
CASSQGWPPNEQFF
TGCGCCAGCAGCCAAGGGTGGCCTCCCAATGAGCAGTTCTTC
>TRBV10-3|TRBJ2-1|TRBD2|.
CAISGPSRVAGDEQFF
TGTGCCATCAGTGGGCCCTCAAGGGTAGCGGGGGATGAGCAGTTCTTC
>TRBV5-1|TRBJ1-3|.|.
CASSPRGAAGNTIYF
TGCGCCAGCAGCCCACGGGGGGCGGCTGGAAACACCATATATTTT
>TRBV6-5|TRBJ2-7|.|.
CASSYSYQGSYEQYF
TGTGCCAGCAGTTACTCTTACCAGGGTTCCTACGAGCAGTACTTC
>TRBV30|TRBJ1-4|.|.
CAWSVGAGHNEKLFF
TGTGCCTGGAGTGTAGGGGCAGGGCATAATGAAAAACTGTTTTTT
>TRBV15|TRBJ1-1|TRBD1|.
CATSKPGGNTEAFF
TGTGCCACCAGCAAGCCAGGGGGTAACACTGAAGCTTTCTTT
>TRBV7-2|TRBJ2-2|.|.
CASSLRVAGFTGELFF
TGTGCCAGCAGCTTACGAGTTGCGGGCTTCACCGGGGAGCTGTTTTTT
>TRBV7-9|TRBJ2-7|TRBD1|.
CASSTGTATYEQYF
TGTGCCAGCAGCACAGGGACAGCCACCTACGAGCAGTACTTC
>TRBV5-4|TRBJ2-5|.|once
CASSSQGSRETQYF
TGTGCCAGCAGCTCACAGGGATCTCGGGAGACCCAGTACTTC
>TRBV7-6|TRBJ1-5|TRBD1|.
CASSPGTDNQPQHF
TGTGCCAGCAGCCCAGGGACAGATAATCAGCCCCAGCATTTT
>TRBV30|TRBJ1-2|.|.
CAWSRVGVNYGYTF
TGTGCCTGGAGTAGAGTGGGCGTTAACTATGGCTACACCTTC
>TRBV5-1|TRBJ1-2|.|once
CASSPGGPRGYTF
TGCGCCAGCAGCCCCGGGGGACCGCGGGGCTACACCTTC
>TRBV21-1|TRBJ2-7|.|.
CASSKRGTYEQYF
TGTGCCAGCAGCAAGCGCGGCACCTACGAGCAGTACTTC
>TRBV7-9|TRBJ2-5|.|.
CASSSSIWSKETQYF
TGTGCCAGCAGCTCCAGTATCTGGTCGAAAGAGACCCAGTACTTC
>TRBV5-1|TRBJ1-1|TRBD1|once
CASSLWTGAGSEAFF
TGCGCCAGCAGCCTCTGGACAGGGGCCGGATCTGAAGCTTTCTTT
>TRBV24-1|TRBJ2-7|TRBD1|few
CATRAGGYHEQYF
TGTGCCACCAGAGCAGGGGGATATCACGAGCAGTACTTC
>TRBV19|TRBJ2-1|.|.
CASSRERNIYNEQFF
TGTGCCAGTAGTAGGGAGCGGAATATCTACAATGAGCAGTTCTTC
>TRBV25-1|TRBJ2-3|TRBD2|.
CASSDTGTTSTDTQYF
TGTGCCAGCAGTGATACCGGGACTACTAGCACAGATACGCAGTATTTT
>TRBV19|TRBJ1-1|.|.
CASSIDPDRNTEAFF
TGTGCCAGTAGTATAGACCCAGACAGGAACACTGAAGCTTTCTTT
>TRBV12-3/TRBV12-4|TRBJ2-2|TRBD1|.
CASGTGGFGELFF
TGTGCCTCGGGGACAGGGGGCTTCGGGGAGCTGTTTTTT
>TRBV10-3|TRBJ2-1|.|.
CAIFTANNEQFF
TGTGCCATCTTTACCGCTAACAATGAGCAGTTCTTC
>TRBV19|TRBJ1-4|TRBD1|.
CASSTLSPDRLGIFF
TGTGCCAGTAGTACTCTTTCCCCGGACAGGCTGGGGATATTTTTT
>TRBV5-1|TRBJ2-1|.|.
CASAWAAGPTNEQFF
TGCGCCAGCGCATGGGCGGCGGGGCCCACAAATGAGCAGTTCTTC
>TRBV4-1|TRBJ1-6|.|.
CASSQDLGGGSNSPLHF
TGCGCCAGCAGCCAAGATTTAGGGGGGGGGAGTAATTCACCCCTCCACTTT
>TRBV2|TRBJ1-2|TRBD1|once
CASSEAGVLDRVVGYTF
TGTGCCAGCAGTGAAGCCGGTGTACTGGACAGGGTTGTAGGCTACACCTTC
>TRBV6-1|TRBJ2-2|TRBD2|few
CASSDSGGSGELFF
TGTGCCAGCAGTGACAGCGGGGGGAGCGGGGAGCTGTTTTTT
>TRBV7-2|TRBJ2-3|TRBD2|.
CASSPWTSATDTQYF
TGTGCCAGCAGCCCGTGGACTAGCGCAACAGATACGCAGTATTTT
>TRBV5-1|TRBJ2-2|.|.
CASSLKLGTGELFF
TGCGCCAGCAGCTTGAAGCTAGGTACCGGGGAGCTGTTTTTT
>TRBV27|TRBJ1-2|.|.
CASSLTYGDYGYTF
TGTGCCAGCAGCCTTACTTACGGGGACTATGGCTACACCTTC
>TRBV20-1|TRBJ1-5|.|.
CSASLGTDQPQHF
TGCAGTGCTAGTCTGGGGACTGATCAGCCCCAGCATTTT
>TRBV5-5|TRBJ1-2|.|.
CASSLARGSGGYTF
TGTGCCAGCAGCTTGGCCAGGGGCAGCGGTGGCTACACCTTC
>TRBV20-1|TRBJ2-3|TRBD1|.
CSASSGTASTDTQYF
TGCAGTGCTAGTTCCGGGACAGCTAGCACAGATACGCAGTATTTT
>TRBV7-6|TRBJ1-5|TRBD1|.
CASSLSTGTGTNQPQHF
TGTGCCAGCAGCTTATCGACCGGGACAGGGACCAATCAGCCCCAGCATTTT
>TRBV11-2|TRBJ1-2|.|.
CASRPIGGYGYTF
TGTGCCAGCAGACCAATAGGGGGCTATGGCTACACCTTC